This TCR beta chain was profiled in a study of blood T cell repertoires in COVID-19 (dated by TCRdb to the early 2020s). For the study in its entirety: The collaborator samples originated in the United States, Italy and Spain and spanned the acute and convalescent phases of COVID-19. The prospective study material was composed of cDNA or gDNA derived from T cells, B-cell-depleted T cells, or PBMCs. Deeply sampled blood TCRbeta repertoires from subjects exposed to, actively infected with, or recovered from COVID-19 were included in the dataset. A freely available public database, intended as a resource for researchers studying the immune response to SARS-CoV-2, is where the repertoires were released. Where HLA class I and class II types were available, the types were taken from metadata supplied by the sample provider, not from assay-based typing. The samples were drawn from the first 160 participants of the ongoing ImmuneRACE study and from 1,254 subjects provided by 6 global collaborators. Nearly every sample came with metadata listing a de-identified subject ID, COVID-19 status, age in years and sex.

The immunoSEQ Assay, a bias-controlled multiplex PCR, was used to amplify TCRbeta CDR3 regions from genomic DNA. In the source study's methods: The number of nucleated cells in each sample was estimated by amplification of reference gene primers within the assay. To quantify the absolute abundance of each unique TCRbeta CDR3 rearrangement, sequence reads were collapsed and filtered. Productive Simpson clonality was computed per sample as the square root of Simpson's diversity index over productive rearrangements. TCRdb took over this immuneACCESS table, retaining in-frame rearrangements with V and J assigned. Such tables are incomplete; in checked studies, under half of the missing clones stem from an unresolved V gene, and the remainder is unexplained. V and J calls and clone size are as listed in that table; D and trimming were resolved from the DNA. The sample table shows more than 75,000 clones, and more than 70% are seen once. Of the sample, about 2.3% falls within the top ten clones.

Paper-wide results and their limitations: Clinical and demographic metadata were provided uncurated, with the amount varying by source and participant.

The collaborating institutions used their own protocols to collect whole blood in K2EDTA tubes. For TCRbeta analysis, collaborators shipped samples as frozen whole blood, isolated PBMCs, or DNA extracted from either of those sample types. Remarks on this clone: Its cognate antigen has yet to be identified. No clone much larger than this one lies a single base away; base qualities are absent.

The CDR3 spans 13 residues, from the cysteine through the phenylalanine. Only the CDR3 DNA is retained, 39 bases long and in frame from the first base. CDR1 and CDR2, looked up from the germline V gene (reference sequence), are LNHDA and SQIVND. Trimming removed 5 bases from V and 3 bases from J, leaving 11 bases between the germline ends. The origin of this receptor is a man aged 45 to 65 with acute or convalescent COVID-19. Recombination joined TRBV19 with TRBJ2-7, and perhaps TRBD1 as D gene, on 5 matching bases. Input material: peripheral blood. At the DNA level, the sequence is TGTGCCAGTAGTCTCGACAGCTTCTACGAGCAGTACTTC. Its protein is CASSLDSFYEQYF.